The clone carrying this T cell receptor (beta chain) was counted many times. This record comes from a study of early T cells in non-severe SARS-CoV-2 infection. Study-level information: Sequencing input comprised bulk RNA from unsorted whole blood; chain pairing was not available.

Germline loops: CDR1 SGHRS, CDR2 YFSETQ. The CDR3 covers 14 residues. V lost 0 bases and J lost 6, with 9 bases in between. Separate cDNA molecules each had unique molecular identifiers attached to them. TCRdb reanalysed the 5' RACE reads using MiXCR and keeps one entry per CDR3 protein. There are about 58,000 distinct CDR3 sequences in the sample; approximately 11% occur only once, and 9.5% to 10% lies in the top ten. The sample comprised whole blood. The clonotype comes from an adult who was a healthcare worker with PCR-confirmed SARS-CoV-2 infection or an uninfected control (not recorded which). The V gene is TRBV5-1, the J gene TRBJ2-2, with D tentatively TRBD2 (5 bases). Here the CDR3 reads CASSLATGSGELFF. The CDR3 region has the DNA TGCGCCAGCAGCTTGGCCACGGGGTCCGGGGAGCTGTTTTTT.